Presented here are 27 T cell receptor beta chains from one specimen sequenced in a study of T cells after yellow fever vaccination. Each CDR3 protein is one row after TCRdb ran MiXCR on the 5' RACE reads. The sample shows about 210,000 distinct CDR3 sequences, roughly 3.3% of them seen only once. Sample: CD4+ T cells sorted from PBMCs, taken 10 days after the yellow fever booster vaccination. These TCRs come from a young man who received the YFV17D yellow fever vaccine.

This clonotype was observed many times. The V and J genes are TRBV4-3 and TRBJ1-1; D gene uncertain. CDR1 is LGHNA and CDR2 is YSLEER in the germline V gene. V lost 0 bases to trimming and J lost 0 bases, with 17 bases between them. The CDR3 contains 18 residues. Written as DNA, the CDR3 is TGCGCCAGCAGCCAAGATAGTCGGTCGCGGGCGATGAACACTGAAGCTTTCTTT. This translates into CASSQDSRSRAMNTEAFF.

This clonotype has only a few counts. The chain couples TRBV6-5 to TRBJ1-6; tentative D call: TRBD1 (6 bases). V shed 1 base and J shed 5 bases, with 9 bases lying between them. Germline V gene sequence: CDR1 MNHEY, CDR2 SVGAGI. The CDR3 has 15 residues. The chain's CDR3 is CASSYFQGNNSPLHF. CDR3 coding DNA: TGTGCCAGCAGTTACTTCCAGGGGAATAATTCACCCCTCCACTTT.

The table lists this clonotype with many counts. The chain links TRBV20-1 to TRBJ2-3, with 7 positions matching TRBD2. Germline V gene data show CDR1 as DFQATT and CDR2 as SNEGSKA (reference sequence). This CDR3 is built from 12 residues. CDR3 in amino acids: CIGLGLGDTQYF. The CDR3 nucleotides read TGCATAGGACTAGGGTTGGGAGATACGCAGTATTTT.

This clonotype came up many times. CDR3 sequence: CSAPVAGDRDNEQFF. CDR3 nucleotide sequence: TGCAGTGCGCCAGTAGCGGGGGATCGTGACAATGAGCAGTTCTTC. The chain carries TRBV20-1 and TRBJ2-1; the match to TRBD2 covers 9 bases. Germline V gene lookup returns CDR1 DFQATT and CDR2 SNEGSKA (reference sequence). Trimming took 6 bases from V and 5 from J; bases not matched to a gene: 11. The length of the CDR3 is 15 residues.

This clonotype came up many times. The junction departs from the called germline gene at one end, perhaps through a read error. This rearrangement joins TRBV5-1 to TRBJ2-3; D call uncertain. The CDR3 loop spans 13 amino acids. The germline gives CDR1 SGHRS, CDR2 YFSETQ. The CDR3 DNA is TGCGCCGGCAGCGTCGGGTCCGCAGATACGCAGTATTTT. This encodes CAGSVGSADTQYF.

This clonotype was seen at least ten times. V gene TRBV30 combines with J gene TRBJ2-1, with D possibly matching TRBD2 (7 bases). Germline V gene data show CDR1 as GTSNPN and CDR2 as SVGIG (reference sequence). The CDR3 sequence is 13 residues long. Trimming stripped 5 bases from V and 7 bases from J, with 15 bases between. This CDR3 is CAWRWGGRNEQFF. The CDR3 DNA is TGTGCCTGGCGGTGGGGGGGCCGAAATGAGCAGTTCTTC.

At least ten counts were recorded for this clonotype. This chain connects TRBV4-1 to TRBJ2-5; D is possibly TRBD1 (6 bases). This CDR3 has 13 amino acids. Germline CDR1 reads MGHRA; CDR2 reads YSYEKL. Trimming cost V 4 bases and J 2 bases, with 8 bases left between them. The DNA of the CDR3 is TGCGCCAGCAGCCGGGGGCCACAAGAGACCCAGTACTTC. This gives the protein CASSRGPQETQYF.

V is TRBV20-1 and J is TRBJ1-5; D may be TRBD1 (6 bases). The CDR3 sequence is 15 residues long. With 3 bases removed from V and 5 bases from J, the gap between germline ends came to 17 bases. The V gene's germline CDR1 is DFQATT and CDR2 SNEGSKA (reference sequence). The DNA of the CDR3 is TGCAGTGCTAGGAGAACCCGGGACAACGATCAGCCCCAGCATTTT. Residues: CSARRTRDNDQPQHF.

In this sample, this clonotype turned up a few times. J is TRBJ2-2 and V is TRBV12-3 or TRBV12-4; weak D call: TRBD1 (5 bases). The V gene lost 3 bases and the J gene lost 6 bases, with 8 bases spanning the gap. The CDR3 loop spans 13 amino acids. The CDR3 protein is CASSFMGPGELFF. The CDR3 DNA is TGTGCCAGCAGTTTTATGGGGCCCGGGGAGCTGTTTTTT.

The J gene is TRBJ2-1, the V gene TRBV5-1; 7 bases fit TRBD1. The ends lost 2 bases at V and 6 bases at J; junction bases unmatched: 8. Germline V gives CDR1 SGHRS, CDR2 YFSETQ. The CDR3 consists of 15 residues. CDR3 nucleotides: TGCGCCAGCAGCTTAGACAGGGTTACAGTCAATGAGCAGTTCTTC. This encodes CASSLDRVTVNEQFF.

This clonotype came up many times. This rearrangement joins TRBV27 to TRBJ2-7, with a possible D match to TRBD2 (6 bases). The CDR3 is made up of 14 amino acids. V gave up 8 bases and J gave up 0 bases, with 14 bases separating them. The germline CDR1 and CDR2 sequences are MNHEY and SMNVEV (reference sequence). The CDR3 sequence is CASSIRRVSYEQYF. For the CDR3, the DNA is TGTGCCAGCTCCATTCGGAGGGTCTCCTACGAGCAGTACTTC.

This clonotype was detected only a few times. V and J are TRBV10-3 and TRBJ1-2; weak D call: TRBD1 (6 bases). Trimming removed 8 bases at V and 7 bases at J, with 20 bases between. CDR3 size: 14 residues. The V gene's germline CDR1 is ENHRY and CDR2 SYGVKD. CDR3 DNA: TGTGCCATCGGGGATACAGGGACCGGGATTGGCTACACCTTC. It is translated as CAIGDTGTGIGYTF.

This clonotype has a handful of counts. The CDR3 loop reads CASSKVGTGPAIFYGYTF. CDR3 bases: TGTGCCAGCAGCAAAGTCGGGACAGGGCCCGCCATTTTCTATGGCTACACCTTC. This sequence joins TRBV21-1 and TRBJ1-2; the table gives TRBD1 as D, unverified against the DNA. TRBV21-1 is shown as a pseudogene. The CDR3 covers 18 residues.

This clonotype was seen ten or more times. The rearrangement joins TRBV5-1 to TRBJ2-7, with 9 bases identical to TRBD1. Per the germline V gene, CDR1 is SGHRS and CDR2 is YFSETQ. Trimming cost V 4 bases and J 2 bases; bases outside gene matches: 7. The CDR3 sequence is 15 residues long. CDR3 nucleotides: TGCGCCAGCAGCATCCGACAGGGGGGCCCCTACGAGCAGTACTTC. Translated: CASSIRQGGPYEQYF. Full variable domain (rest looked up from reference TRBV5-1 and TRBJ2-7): KAGVTQTPRYLIKTRGQQVTLSCSPISGHRSVSWYQQTPGQGLQFLFEYFSETQRNKGNFPGRFSGRQFSNSRSEMNVSTLELGDSALYLCASSIRQGGPYEQYFGPGTRLTVT.

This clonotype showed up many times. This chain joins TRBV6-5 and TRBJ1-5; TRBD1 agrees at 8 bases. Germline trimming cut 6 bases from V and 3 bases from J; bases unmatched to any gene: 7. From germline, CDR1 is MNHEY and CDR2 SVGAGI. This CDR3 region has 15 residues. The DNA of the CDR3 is TGTGCCAGCAGCACCGGGACAGGATTCAATCAGCCCCAGCATTTT. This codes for CASSTGTGFNQPQHF.

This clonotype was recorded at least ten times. CDR3 amino acids: CASSQAPQGTQYF. CDR3 in DNA: TGTGCCAGCAGCCAAGCGCCACAGGGTACGCAGTATTTT. The chain carries TRBV3-1 and TRBJ2-3; TRBD1 might be the D (6 bases). Germline V gene data show CDR1 as LGHDT and CDR2 as YNNKEL (reference sequence). V was pared by 1 base and J by 8 bases, with 10 bases between. The CDR3 covers 13 residues.

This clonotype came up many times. The CDR3 DNA reads TGTGCCAGTACCCCCGGGACAGGGGGCGGCACCGGGGAGCTGTTTTTT. This encodes CASTPGTGGGTGELFF. The chain combines TRBV19 with TRBJ2-2; TRBD1 agrees at 12 bases. V dropped 7 bases and J dropped 4; count of bases not matched to a gene: 7. The CDR3 runs to 16 residues. Per germline, CDR1 LNHDA and CDR2 SQIVND (reference sequence). Complete variable domain (other parts from reference TRBV19 and TRBJ2-2): DGGITQSPKYLFRKEGQNVTLSCEQNLNHDAMYWYRQDPGQGLRLIYYSQIVNDFQKGDIAEGYSVSREKKESFPLTVTSAQKNPTAFYLCASTPGTGGGTGELFFGEGSRLTVL.

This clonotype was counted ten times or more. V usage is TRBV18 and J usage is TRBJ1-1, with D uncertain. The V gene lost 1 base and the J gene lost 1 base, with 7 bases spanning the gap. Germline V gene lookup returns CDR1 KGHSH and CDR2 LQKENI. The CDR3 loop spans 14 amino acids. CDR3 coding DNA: TGTGCCAGCTCACCACGGCAGCCGAACACTGAAGCTTTCTTT. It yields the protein CASSPRQPNTEAFF.

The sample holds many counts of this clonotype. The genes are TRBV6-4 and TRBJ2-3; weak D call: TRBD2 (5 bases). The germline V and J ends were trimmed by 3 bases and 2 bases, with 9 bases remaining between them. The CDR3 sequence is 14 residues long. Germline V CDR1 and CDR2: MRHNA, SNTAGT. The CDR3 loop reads CASSEGRYTDTQYF. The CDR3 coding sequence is TGTGCCAGCAGTGAGGGGAGATACACAGATACGCAGTATTTT.

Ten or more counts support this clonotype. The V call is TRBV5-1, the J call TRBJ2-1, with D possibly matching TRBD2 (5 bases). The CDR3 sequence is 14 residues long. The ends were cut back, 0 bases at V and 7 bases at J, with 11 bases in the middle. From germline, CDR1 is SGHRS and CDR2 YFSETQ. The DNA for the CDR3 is TGCGCCAGCAGCTTGGCCGACTATTCTAATGAGCAGTTCTTC. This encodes CASSLADYSNEQFF.

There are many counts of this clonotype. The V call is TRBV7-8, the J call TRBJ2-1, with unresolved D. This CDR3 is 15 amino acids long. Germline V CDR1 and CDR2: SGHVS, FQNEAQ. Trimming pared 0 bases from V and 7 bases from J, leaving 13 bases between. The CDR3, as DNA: TGTGCCAGCAGCTTAGCGGCAGCTCAAGGGAATGAGCAGTTCTTC. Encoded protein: CASSLAAAQGNEQFF.

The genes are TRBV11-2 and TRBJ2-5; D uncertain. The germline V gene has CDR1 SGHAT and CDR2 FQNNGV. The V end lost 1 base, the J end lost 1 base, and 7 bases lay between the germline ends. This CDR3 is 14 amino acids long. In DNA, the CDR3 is TGTGCCAGCAGCTTAGGCCAGCTCCAAGAGACCCAGTACTTC. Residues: CASSLGQLQETQYF.

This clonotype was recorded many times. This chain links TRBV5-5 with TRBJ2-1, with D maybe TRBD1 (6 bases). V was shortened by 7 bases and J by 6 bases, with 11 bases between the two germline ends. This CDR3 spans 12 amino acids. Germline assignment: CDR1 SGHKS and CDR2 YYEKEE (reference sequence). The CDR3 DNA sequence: TGTGCCAGCCAGACACAGGGCAATGAGCAGTTCTTC. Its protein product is CASQTQGNEQFF.

In nucleotides, the CDR3 is TGCAGTGCCCCAGCGGGGGGGCGGGATGAGCAGTTCTTC. It encodes CSAPAGGRDEQFF. The chain links TRBV20-1 to TRBJ2-1; 10 bases match TRBD2. CDR1 is DFQATT and CDR2 is SNEGSKA in the germline V gene (reference sequence). CDR3 size: 13 residues. V dropped 6 bases and J dropped 8; count of bases not matched to a gene: 7.

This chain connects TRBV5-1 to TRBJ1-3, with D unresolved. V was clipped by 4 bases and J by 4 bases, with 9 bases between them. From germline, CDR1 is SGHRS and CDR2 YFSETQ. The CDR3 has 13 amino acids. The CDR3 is CASSPPGGNTIYF. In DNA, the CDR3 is TGCGCCAGCAGCCCGCCGGGGGGAAACACCATATATTTT.

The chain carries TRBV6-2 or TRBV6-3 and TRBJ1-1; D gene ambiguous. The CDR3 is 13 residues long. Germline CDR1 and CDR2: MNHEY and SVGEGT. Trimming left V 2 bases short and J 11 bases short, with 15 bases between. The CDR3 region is CASSYGVPEVAFF. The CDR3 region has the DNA TGTGCCAGCAGTTACGGAGTTCCCGAGGTGGCTTTCTTT.

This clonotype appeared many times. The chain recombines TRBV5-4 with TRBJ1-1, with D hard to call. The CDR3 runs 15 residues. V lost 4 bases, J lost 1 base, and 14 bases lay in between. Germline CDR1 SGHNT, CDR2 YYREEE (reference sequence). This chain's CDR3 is CASSRSFPSNTEAFF. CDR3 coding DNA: TGTGCCAGCAGCCGCTCTTTTCCGTCGAACACTGAAGCTTTCTTT.